This TCR beta chain was identified during a study of T cell changes during pregnancy in multiple sclerosis. The assay was immunoSEQ multiplex PCR, and TCRdb's table has in-frame clones only and misses some. Among roughly 52,000 clones listed, 94% were seen once. The CDR3 is made up of 15 amino acids. Germline CDR1 and CDR2: SGDLS and YYNGEE. V was cut by 0 bases and J by 7 bases, with 14 bases left in between. The chain carries TRBV9 and TRBJ1-5; tentatively, D is TRBD1 (6 bases). Source: CD8+ T cells from peripheral blood mononuclear cells, taken before pregnancy. The TCR sequence derives from a female donor with multiple sclerosis, enrolled in a pregnancy study. The CDR3 DNA reads as TGTGCCAGCAGCGTAGGGTGGGGGCAAGGGCAGCCCCAGCATTTT. Protein: CASSVGWGQGQPQHF.